The TCR beta chain described here comes from a study of technical replicates of blood from several donors. The repertoire was sequenced with immunoSEQ multiplex PCR; TCRdb's copy has only in-frame clones and lacks some. In the table there are about 12,000 clones, approximately 95% of which are singletons. What was sequenced was PBMCs. The source of this sequence is a human donor in good health.

The CDR3 nucleotides are TGTGCCACCAGCAGAGAGGCTGTTGGAGCGGGAGTTGTCAATGAGCAGTTCTTC. This sequence encodes CATSREAVGAGVVNEQFF. V usage is TRBV15 and J usage is TRBJ2-1; 8 bases align to TRBD2. V was pared by 0 bases and J by 6 bases, with 13 bases of the junction left unmatched. The CDR3 runs to 18 residues. Germline loops: CDR1 LNHNV, CDR2 YYDKDF (reference sequence).